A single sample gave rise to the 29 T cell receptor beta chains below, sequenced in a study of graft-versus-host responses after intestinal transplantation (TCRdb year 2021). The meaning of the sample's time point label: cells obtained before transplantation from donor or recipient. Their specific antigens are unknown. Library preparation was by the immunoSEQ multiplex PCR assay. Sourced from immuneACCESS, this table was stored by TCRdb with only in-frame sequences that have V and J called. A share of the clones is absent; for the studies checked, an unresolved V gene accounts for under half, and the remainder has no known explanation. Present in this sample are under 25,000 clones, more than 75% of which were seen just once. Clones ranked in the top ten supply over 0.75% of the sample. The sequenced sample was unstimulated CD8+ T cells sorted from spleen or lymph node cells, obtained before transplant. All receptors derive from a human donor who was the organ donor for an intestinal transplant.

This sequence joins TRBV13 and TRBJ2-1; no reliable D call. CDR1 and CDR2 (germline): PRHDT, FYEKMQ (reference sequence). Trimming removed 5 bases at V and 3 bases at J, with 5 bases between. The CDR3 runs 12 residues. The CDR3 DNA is TGTGCCAGCAGCCTTAACTACAATGAGCAGTTCTTC. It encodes CASSLNYNEQFF.

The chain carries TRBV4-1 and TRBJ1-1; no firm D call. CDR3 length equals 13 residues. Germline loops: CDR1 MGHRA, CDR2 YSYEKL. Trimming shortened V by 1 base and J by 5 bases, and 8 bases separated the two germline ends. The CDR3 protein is CASSQVEGTEAFF. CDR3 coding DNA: TGCGCCAGCAGCCAAGTCGAGGGAACTGAAGCTTTCTTT.

Here the CDR3 DNA reads TGTGCCAGCAGTGATAAAGCGGGGGGCACCGGGGAGCTGTTTTTT. Translated: CASSDKAGGTGELFF. V usage is TRBV2 and J usage is TRBJ2-2, with 9 bases aligning to TRBD2. The CDR3 is 15 residues long. V was clipped by 3 bases and J by 4 bases; unmatched bases: 3. CDR1 and CDR2 (germline): SNHLY, FYNNEI.

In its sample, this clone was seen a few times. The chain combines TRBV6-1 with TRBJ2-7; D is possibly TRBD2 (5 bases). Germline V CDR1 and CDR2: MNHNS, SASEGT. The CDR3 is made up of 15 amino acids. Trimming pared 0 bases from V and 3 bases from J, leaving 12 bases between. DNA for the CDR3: TGTGCCAGCAGTGAAGCGCGAGCGGTGATCTACGAGCAGTACTTC. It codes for CASSEARAVIYEQYF.

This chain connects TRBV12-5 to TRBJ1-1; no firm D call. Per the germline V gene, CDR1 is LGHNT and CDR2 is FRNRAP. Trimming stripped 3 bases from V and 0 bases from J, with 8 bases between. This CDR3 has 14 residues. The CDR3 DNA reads TGTGCTAGTGGTTTAGGGTCCATGAACACTGAAGCTTTCTTT. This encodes CASGLGSMNTEAFF.

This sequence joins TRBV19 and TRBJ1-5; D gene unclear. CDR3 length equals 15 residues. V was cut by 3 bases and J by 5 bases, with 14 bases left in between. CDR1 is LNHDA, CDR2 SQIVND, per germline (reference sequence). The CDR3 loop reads CASSIGLTSYQPQHF. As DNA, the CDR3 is TGTGCCAGTAGTATTGGGCTGACGTCTTATCAGCCCCAGCATTTT.

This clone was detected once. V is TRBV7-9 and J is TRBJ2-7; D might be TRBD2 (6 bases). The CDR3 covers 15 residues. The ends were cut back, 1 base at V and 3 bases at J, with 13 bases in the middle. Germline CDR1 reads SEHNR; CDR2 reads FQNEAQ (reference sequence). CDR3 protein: CASSLGPGTGYEQYF. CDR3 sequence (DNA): TGTGCCAGCAGCTTAGGCCCCGGGACTGGCTACGAGCAGTACTTC.

The CDR3 DNA follows: TGCGCCAGCAGCCAAGCGCGTCTGTGGAACACTGAAGCTTTCTTT. As protein: CASSQARLWNTEAFF. The rearrangement uses TRBV4-3 and TRBJ1-1; D not certain. Looked up from germline, CDR1 is LGHNA and CDR2 is YSLEER. The CDR3 length is 15 residues. V was pared by 1 base and J by 1 base, with 10 bases between.

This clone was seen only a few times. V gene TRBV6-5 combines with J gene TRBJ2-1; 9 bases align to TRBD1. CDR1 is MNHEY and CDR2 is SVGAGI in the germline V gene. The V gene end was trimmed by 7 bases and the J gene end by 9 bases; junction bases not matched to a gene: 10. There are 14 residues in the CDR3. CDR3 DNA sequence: TGTGCCAGCACCCTGGGACAGGGTCAGACTGAGCAGTTCTTC. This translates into CASTLGQGQTEQFF.

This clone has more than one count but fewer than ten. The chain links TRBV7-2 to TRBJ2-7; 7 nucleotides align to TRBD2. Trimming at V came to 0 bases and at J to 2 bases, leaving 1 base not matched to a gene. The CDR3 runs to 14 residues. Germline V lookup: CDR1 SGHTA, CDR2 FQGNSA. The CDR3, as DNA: TGTGCCAGCAGCTTAGCGGGAGGGACCTACGAGCAGTACTTC. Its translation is CASSLAGGTYEQYF.

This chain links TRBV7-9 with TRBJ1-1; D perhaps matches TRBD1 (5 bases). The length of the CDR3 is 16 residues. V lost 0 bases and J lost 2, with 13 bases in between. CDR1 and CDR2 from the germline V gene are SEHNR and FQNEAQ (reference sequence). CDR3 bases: TGTGCCAGCAGCTTAGCTTTCCGGGGGTCTAACACTGAAGCTTTCTTT. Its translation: CASSLAFRGSNTEAFF. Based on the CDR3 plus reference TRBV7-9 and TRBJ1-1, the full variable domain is DTGVSQNPRHKITKRGQNVTFRCDPISEHNRLYWYRQTLGQGPEFLTYFQNEAQLEKSRLLSDRFSAERPKGSFSTLEIQRTEQGDSAMYLCASSLAFRGSNTEAFFGQGTRLTVV.

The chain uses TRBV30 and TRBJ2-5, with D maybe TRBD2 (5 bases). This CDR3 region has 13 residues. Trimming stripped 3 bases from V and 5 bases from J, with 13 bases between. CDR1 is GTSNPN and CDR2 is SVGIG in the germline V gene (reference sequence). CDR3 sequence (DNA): TGTGCCTGGAGGGGAGAGAGGGAGGAGACCCAGTACTTC. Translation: CAWRGEREETQYF. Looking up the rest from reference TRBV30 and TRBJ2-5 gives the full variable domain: SQTIHQWPATLVQPVGSPLSLECTVEGTSNPNLYWYRQAAGRGLQLLFYSVGIGQISSEVPQNLSASRPQDRQFILSSKKLLLSDSGFYLCAWRGEREETQYFGPGTRLLVL.

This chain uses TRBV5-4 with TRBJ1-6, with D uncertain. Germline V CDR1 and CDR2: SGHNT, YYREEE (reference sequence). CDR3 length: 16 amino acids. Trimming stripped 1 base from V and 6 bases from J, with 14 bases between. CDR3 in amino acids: CASSLSVATLNSPLHF. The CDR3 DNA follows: TGTGCCAGCAGCTTGTCAGTGGCTACCCTTAATTCACCCCTCCACTTT.

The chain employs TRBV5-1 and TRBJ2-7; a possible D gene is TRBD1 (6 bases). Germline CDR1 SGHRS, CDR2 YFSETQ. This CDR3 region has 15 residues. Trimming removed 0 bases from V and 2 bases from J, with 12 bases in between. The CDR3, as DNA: TGCGCCAGCAGCTTGGCACAGGGAAAGGCCTACGAGCAGTACTTC. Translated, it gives CASSLAQGKAYEQYF.

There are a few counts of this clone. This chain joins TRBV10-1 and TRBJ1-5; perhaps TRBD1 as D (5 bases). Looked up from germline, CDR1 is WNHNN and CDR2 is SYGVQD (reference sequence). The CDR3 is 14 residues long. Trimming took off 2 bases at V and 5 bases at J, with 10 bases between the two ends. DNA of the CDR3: TGCGCCAGCAGTGAGGCCAGGGTCTATCAGCCCCAGCATTTT. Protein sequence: CASSEARVYQPQHF.

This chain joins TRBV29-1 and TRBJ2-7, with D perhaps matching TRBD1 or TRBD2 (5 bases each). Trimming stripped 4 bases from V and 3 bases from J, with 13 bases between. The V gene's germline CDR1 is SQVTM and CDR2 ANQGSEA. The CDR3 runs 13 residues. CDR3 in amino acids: CSVVRRQGYEQYF. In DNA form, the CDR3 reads TGCAGCGTTGTGAGGAGGCAGGGCTACGAGCAGTACTTC.

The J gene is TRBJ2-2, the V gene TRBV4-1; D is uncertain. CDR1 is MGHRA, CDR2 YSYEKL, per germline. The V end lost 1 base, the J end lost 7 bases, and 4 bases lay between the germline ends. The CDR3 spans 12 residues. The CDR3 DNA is TGCGCCAGCAGCCAAGCTAACGGGGAGCTGTTTTTT. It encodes CASSQANGELFF.

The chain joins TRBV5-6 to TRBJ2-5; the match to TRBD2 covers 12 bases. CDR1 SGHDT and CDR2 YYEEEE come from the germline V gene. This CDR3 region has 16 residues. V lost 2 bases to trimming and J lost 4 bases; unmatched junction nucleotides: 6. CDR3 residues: CASSLRLAGAGETQYF. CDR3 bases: TGTGCCAGCAGCTTAAGACTAGCGGGGGCCGGAGAGACCCAGTACTTC.

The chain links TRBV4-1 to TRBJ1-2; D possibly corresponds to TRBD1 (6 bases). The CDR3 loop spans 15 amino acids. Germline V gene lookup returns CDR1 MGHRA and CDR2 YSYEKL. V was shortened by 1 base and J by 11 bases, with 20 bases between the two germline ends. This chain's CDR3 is CASSQVAAQGIGYTF. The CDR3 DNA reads TGCGCCAGCAGCCAAGTGGCTGCACAGGGTATCGGGTACACCTTC.

In DNA, the CDR3 is TGTGCCAGCAGTGCGAGTCGTGGCAGGGTCGAAAAACTGTTTTTT. Its translation: CASSASRGRVEKLFF. The chain uses TRBV27 and TRBJ1-4, with a tentative D call TRBD1 (5 bases). CDR3 size: 15 residues. V was cut by 5 bases and J by 8 bases, with 18 bases left in between. The germline V gene encodes CDR1 MNHEY and CDR2 SMNVEV (reference sequence).

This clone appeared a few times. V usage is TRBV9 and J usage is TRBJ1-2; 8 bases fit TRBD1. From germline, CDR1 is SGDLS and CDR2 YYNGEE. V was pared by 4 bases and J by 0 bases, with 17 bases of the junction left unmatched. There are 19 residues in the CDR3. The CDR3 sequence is CASSTRDRLQGGANYGYTF. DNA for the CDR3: TGTGCCAGCAGCACCCGGGACAGGCTCCAGGGAGGAGCTAACTATGGCTACACCTTC.

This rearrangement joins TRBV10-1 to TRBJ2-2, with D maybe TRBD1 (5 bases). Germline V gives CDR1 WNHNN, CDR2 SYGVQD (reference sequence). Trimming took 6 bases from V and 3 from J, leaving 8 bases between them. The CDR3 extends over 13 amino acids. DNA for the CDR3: TGCGCCAGCAGGGACATAGACACCGGGGAGCTGTTTTTT. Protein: CASRDIDTGELFF.

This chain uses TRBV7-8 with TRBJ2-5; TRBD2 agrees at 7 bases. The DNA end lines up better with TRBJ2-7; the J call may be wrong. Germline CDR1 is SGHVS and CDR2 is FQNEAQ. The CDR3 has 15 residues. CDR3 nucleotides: TGTGCCAGCACCATCGTGGGGAGGGGAGGTAACGAGCAGTACTTC. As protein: CASTIVGRGGNEQYF.

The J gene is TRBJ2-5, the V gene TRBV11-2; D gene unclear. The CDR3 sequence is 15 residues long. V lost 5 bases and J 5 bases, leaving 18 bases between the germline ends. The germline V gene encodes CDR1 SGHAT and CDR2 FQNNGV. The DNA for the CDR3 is TGTGCCAGCAGCCGACACCTACTCGGTTCCGAGACCCAGTACTTC. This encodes CASSRHLLGSETQYF.

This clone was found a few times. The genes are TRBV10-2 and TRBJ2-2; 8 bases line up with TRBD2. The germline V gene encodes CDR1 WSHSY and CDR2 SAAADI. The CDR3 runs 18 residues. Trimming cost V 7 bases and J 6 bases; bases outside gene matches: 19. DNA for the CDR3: TGCGCCAGCACCCTCACCACTGGACTAGCCGATCCTGCCGGGGAGCTGTTTTTT. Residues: CASTLTTGLADPAGELFF.

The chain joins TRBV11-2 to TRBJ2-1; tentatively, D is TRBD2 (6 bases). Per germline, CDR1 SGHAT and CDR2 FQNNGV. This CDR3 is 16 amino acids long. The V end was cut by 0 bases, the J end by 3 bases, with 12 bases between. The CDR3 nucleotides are TGTGCCAGCAGCTTAGATAGCCAGGGAGGCTACAATGAGCAGTTCTTC. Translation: CASSLDSQGGYNEQFF.

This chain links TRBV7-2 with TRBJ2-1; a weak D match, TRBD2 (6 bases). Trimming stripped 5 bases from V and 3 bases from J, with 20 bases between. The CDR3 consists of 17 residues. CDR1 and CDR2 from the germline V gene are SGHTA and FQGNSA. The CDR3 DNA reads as TGTGCCAGCAGCCAAGAAGGCGGGACGGGGGACTACAATGAGCAGTTCTTC. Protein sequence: CASSQEGGTGDYNEQFF.

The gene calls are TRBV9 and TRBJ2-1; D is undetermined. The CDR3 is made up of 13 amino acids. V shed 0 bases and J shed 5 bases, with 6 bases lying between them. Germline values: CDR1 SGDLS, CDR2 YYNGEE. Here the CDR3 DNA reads TGTGCCAGCAGCGTAGACAGAGACAATGAGCAGTTCTTC. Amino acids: CASSVDRDNEQFF.

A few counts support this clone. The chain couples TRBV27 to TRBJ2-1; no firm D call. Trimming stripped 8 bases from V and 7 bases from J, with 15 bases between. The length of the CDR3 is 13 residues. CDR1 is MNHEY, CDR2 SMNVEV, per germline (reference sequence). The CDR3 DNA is TGTGCCAGCGGTATAGCCCCCGGGAATGAGCAGTTCTTC. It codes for CASGIAPGNEQFF.